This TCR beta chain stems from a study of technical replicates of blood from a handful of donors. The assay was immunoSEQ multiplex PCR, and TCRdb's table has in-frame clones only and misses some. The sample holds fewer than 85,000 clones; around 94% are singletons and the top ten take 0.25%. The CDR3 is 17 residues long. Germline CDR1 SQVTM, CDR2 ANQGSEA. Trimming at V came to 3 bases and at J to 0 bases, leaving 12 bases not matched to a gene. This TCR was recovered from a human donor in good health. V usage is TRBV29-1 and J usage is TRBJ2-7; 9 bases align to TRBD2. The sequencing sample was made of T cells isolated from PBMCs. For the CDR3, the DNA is TGCAGCGTTGAGTCCCGGACTAGCGATTCCTCCTCCTACGAGCAGTACTTC. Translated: CSVESRTSDSSSYEQYF.